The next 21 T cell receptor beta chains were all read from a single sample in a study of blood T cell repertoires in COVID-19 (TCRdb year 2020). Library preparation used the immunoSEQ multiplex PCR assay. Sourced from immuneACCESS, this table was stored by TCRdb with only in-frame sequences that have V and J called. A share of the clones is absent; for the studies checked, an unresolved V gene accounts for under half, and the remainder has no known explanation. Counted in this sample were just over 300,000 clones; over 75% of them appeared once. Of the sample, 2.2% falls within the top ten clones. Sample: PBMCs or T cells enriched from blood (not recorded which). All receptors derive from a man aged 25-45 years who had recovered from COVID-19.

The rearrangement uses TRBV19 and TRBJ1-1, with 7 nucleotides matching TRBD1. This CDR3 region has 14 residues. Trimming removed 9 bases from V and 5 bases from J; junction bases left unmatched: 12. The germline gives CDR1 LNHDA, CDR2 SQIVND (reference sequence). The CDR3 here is CASLPTGLETEAFF. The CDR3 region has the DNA TGTGCCAGCCTCCCGACAGGGTTGGAAACTGAAGCTTTCTTT.

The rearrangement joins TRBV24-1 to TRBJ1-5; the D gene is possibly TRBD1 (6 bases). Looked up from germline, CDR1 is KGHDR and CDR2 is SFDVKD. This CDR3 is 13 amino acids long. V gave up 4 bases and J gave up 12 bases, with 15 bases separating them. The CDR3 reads CATSETDSPFQHF. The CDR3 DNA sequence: TGTGCCACCAGTGAGACGGACAGTCCGTTCCAGCATTTT.

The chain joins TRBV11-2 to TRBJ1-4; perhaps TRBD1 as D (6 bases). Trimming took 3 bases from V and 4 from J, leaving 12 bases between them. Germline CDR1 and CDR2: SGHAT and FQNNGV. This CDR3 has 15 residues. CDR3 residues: CASSFMGAGNEKLFF. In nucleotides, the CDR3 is TGTGCCAGCAGCTTTATGGGGGCCGGTAATGAAAAACTGTTTTTT.

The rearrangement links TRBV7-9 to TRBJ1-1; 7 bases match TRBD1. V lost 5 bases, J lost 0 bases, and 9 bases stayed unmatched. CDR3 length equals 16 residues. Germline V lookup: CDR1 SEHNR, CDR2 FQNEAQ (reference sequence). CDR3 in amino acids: CASSLGGRGMNTEAFF. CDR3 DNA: TGTGCCAGCAGCCTAGGGGGCAGGGGGATGAACACTGAAGCTTTCTTT.

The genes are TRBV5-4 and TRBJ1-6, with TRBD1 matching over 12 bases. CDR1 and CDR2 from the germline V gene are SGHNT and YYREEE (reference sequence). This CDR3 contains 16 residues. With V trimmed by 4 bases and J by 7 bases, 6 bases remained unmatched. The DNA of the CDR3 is TGTGCCAGCAGCACTGGGGGGACAGGGGGCAATTCACCCCTCCACTTT. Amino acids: CASSTGGTGGNSPLHF.

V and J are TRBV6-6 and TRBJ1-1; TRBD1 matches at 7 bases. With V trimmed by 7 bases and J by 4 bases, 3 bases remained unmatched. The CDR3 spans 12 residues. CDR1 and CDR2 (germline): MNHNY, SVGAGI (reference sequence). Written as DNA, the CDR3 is TGTGCCAGCACCCCAGGGGGCACTGAAGCTTTCTTT. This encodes CASTPGGTEAFF.

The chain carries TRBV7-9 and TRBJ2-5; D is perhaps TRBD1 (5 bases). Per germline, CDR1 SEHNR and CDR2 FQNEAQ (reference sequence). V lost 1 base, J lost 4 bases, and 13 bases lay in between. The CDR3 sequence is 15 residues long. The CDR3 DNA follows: TGTGCCAGCAGCTTAGACCAGGGAAGGGGAGAGACCCAGTACTTC. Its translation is CASSLDQGRGETQYF.

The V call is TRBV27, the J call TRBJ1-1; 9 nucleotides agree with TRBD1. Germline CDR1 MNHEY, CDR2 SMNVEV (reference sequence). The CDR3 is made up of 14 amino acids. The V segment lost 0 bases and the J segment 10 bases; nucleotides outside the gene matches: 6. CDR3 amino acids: CASSLSGTGRRAFF. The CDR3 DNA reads TGTGCCAGCAGTTTATCTGGGACAGGGCGCAGAGCTTTCTTT.

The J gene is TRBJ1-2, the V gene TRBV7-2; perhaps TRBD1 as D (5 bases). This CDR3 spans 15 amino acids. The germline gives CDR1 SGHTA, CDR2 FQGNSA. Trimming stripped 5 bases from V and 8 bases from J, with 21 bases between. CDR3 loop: CASSTGPDRPGGYTF. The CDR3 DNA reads TGTGCCAGCAGCACAGGCCCCGACCGCCCTGGGGGCTACACCTTC.

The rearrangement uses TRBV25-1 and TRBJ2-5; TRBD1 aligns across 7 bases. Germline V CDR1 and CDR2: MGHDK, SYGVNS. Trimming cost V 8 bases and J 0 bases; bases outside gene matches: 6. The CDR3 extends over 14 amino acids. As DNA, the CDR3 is TGTGCCAGCTCGGGACAGAACCACCAAGAGACCCAGTACTTC. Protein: CASSGQNHQETQYF.

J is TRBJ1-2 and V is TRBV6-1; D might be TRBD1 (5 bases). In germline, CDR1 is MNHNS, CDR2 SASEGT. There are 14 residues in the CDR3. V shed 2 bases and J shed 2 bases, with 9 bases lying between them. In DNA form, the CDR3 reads TGTGCCAGCAGTGAACGTACAGGAAACTATGGCTACACCTTC. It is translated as CASSERTGNYGYTF.

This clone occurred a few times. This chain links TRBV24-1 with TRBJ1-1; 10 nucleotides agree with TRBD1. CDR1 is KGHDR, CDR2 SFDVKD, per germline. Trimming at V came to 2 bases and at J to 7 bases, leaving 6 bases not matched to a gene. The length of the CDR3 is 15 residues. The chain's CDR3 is CATSDSRQGANEAFF. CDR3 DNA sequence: TGTGCCACCAGTGATTCGCGACAGGGGGCGAATGAAGCTTTCTTT.

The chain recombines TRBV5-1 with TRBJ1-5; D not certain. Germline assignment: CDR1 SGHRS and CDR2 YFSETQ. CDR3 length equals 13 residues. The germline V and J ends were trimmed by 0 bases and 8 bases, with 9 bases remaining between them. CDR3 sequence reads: CASSLEGQEPQHF. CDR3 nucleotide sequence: TGCGCCAGCAGCTTGGAAGGCCAGGAGCCCCAGCATTTT.

The CDR3 nucleotides read TGTGCCAGCAGCTCCCAGACTGACGGCAAATACGAGCAGTACTTC. This translates into CASSSQTDGKYEQYF. This chain uses TRBV7-9 with TRBJ2-7, with D hard to call. With 4 bases removed from V and 4 bases from J, the gap between germline ends came to 17 bases. Looked up from germline, CDR1 is SEHNR and CDR2 is FQNEAQ (reference sequence). CDR3 size: 15 residues. Full variable domain (missing parts from reference TRBV7-9 and TRBJ2-7): DTGVSQNPRHKITKRGQNVTFRCDPISEHNRLYWYRQTLGQGPEFLTYFQNEAQLEKSRLLSDRFSAERPKGSFSTLEIQRTEQGDSAMYLCASSSQTDGKYEQYFGPGTRLTVT.

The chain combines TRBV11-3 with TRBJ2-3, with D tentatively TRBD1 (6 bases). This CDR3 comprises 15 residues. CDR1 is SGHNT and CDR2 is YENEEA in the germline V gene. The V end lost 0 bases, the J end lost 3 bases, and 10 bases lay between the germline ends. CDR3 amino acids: CASSLDRGGTDTQYF. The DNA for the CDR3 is TGTGCCAGCAGCTTAGACAGGGGTGGTACAGATACGCAGTATTTT. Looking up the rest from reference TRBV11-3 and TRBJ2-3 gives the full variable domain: EAGVVQSPRYKIIEKKQPVAFWCNPISGHNTLYWYLQNLGQGPELLIRYENEEAVDDSQLPKDRFSAERLKGVDSTLKIQPAELGDSAVYLCASSLDRGGTDTQYFGPGTRLTVL.

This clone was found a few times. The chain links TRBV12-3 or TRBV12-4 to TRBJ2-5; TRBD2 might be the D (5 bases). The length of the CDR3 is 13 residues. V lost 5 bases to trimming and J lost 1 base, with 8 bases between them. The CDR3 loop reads CASSRRIQETQYF. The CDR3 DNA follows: TGTGCCAGCAGTAGGAGGATCCAAGAGACCCAGTACTTC.

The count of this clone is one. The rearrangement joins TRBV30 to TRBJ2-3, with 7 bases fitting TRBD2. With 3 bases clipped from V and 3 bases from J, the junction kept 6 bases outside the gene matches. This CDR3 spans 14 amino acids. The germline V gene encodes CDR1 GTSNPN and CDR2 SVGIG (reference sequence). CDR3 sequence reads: CAWSWGGGTDTQYF. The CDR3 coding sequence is TGTGCCTGGAGCTGGGGGGGTGGGACAGATACGCAGTATTTT.

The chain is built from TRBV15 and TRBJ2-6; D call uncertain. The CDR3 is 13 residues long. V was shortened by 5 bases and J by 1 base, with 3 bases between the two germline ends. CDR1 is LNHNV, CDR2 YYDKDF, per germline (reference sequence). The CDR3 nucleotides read TGTGCCACCAGCCCATCTGGGGCCAACGTCCTGACTTTC. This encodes CATSPSGANVLTF. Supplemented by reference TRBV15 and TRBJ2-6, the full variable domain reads DAMVIQNPRYQVTQFGKPVTLSCSQTLNHNVMYWYQQKSSQAPKLLFHYYDKDFNNEADTPDNFQSRRPNTSFCFLDIRSPGLGDTAMYLCATSPSGANVLTFGAGSRLTVL.

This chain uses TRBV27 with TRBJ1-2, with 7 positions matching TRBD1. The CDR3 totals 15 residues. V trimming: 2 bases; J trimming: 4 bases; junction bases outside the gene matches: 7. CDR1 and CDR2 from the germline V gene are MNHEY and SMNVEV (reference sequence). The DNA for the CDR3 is TGTGCCAGCAGTTTAGGTACAGGGGTCGCCTATGGCTACACCTTC. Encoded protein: CASSLGTGVAYGYTF.

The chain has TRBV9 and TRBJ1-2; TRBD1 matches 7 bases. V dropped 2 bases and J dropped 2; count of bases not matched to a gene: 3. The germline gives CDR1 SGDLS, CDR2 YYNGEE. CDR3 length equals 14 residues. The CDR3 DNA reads TGTGCCAGCAGCGTGACGACAGGGAACTATGGCTACACCTTC. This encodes CASSVTTGNYGYTF.

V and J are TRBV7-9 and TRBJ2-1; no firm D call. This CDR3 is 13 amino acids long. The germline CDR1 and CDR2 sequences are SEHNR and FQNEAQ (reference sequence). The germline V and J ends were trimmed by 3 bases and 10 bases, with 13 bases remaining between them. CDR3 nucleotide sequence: TGTGCCAGCAGCTTGAGCGACGGGTCAGAGCAGTTCTTC. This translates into CASSLSDGSEQFF.